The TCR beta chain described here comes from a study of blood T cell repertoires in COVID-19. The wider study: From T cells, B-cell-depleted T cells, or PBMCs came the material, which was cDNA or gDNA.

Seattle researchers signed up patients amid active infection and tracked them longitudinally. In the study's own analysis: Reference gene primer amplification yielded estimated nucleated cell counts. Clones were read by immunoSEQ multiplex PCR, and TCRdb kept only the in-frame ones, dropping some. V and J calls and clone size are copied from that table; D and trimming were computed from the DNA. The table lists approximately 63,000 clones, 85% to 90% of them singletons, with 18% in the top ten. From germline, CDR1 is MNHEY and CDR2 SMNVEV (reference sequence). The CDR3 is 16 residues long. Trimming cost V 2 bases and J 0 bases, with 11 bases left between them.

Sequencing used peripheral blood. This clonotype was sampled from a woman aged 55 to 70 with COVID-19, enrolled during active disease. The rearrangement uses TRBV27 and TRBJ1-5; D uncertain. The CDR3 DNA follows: TGTGCCAGCAGTTTAAAAGCGTCAGATAGCAATCAGCCCCAGCATTTT. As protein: CASSLKASDSNQPQHF.